The sequence of this TCR beta chain was determined in a study of T-cell memory formation after mild COVID-19. This clonotype was counted between two and nine times. The V gene end was trimmed by 6 bases and the J gene end by 5 bases; junction bases not matched to a gene: 10. The CDR3 length is 15 residues. With constant-segment primers, 5'RACE yielded cDNA libraries of TCR alpha and TCR beta that carried sample barcodes and UMIs. TCRdb re-analysed the 5' RACE reads in MiXCR, keeping a single row per CDR3 protein. This table has roughly 580,000 distinct CDR3 sequences, about 20% appearing once. This chain connects TRBV12-3 or TRBV12-4 to TRBJ1-1; 9 bases are shared with TRBD1. Sequenced sample: PBMCs or a T cell subset sorted from them (not recorded which). This TCR was recovered from an adult woman who had mild COVID-19 (a few samples of this study predate the infection). Cell type and time point are not known. CDR3 nucleotide sequence: TGTGCCAGCAGCAAATCCACAGGGGGCCTAACTGAAGCTTTCTTT. It encodes CASSKSTGGLTEAFF.